What follows describes a single T cell receptor (beta chain). In the original workflow: Scientists estimated how many nucleated cells there were by amplifying reference gene primers. Sequenced by immunoSEQ multiplex PCR; TCRdb stores in-frame clones only, minus some. V, J and clone size are taken as reported in that table, and D and trimming were inferred from the DNA itself. The sample holds under 200,000 clones, about 80% seen once. V lost 3 bases and J lost 7; bases outside the gene matches: 11. This CDR3 spans 15 amino acids. Germline lookup yields CDR1 MGHDK and CDR2 SYGVNS. The source of the sample is a study of blood T cell repertoires in COVID-19. About the study: Specimens from acute and convalescent COVID-19 originated in the United States, Italy and Spain. Sample material is recorded as cDNA or gDNA derived from T cells, B-cell-depleted T cells, or PBMCs.

Participants, about 18 to 100 years old, spanned under 25 US areas. This TCR came from an older woman who had recovered from COVID-19. This chain uses TRBV25-1 with TRBJ2-7, with 8 bases that match TRBD1. Material: PBMCs or T cells enriched from blood (not recorded which). The CDR3 nucleotides are TGTGCCAGCAGTGAGCCGGGCAGGGGGCGCGTTGAGCAGTACTTC. Translated, it gives CASSEPGRGRVEQYF.